This T cell receptor (beta chain) was obtained from a study of shared clonotypes between healthy human individuals. Study-wide background: CD4 naive and memory got three plates each, CD8 naive two, CD8 memory one.

This clone appeared once. Its matching antigen is unknown. The germline gives CDR1 WSHSY, CDR2 SAAADI. Trimming took 0 bases from V and 7 from J, leaving 9 bases between them. This CDR3 contains 14 residues. TCRdb's table, derived via immunoSEQ multiplex PCR, lists solely in-frame clones and lacks some. The sample comprises around 2.1 million clones, approximately 96% of which are singletons, and 0.1% to 0.15% rests with the top ten. Whole-study findings and limits: Clonotypes that were shared across a few donors made up 4.5% to 5% of naive CD4 clonotypes. Incomplete sequencing of sorted subsets was indicated by rarefaction despite large depth.

Within Nashville, Tennessee resided all donors, each a Caucasian adult. This receptor was obtained from a man younger than 35 in good health. The sample consisted of naive CD4+ T cells sorted from blood. Noted subset: CD45RA+ positively selected. The chain has TRBV10-2 and TRBJ2-2, with a weak D call TRBD1 (6 bases). The CDR3 sequence: CASSESQGSGELFF. CDR3 sequence (DNA): TGCGCCAGCAGTGAGTCGCAGGGGAGCGGGGAGCTGTTTTTT.